Below, 20 T cell receptor beta chains from the same sample are listed, as sequenced in a study of PD-L1 blockade in urothelial cancer. Using immunoSEQ multiplex PCR, the repertoire was profiled, and TCRdb retains in-frame clones only, with some absent. The sample shows tens of thousands of clones, over 80% of them seen only once. The material sequenced was PBMCs, taken around atezolizumab (anti-PD-L1) treatment. The receptors stem from a man aged 45-65 years with urothelial cancer.

This clone was counted a single time. The V call is TRBV30, the J call TRBJ1-2, with D tentatively TRBD1 (6 bases). Trimming removed 7 bases from V and 0 bases from J, with 12 bases in between. Germline lookup yields CDR1 GTSNPN and CDR2 SVGIG (reference sequence). The CDR3 is 13 residues long. This CDR3 reads CASDRPSNYGYTF. DNA of the CDR3: TGTGCCTCCGACAGGCCCTCTAACTATGGCTACACCTTC.

This chain uses TRBV10-3 with TRBJ2-6, with D tentatively TRBD1 (5 bases). The CDR3 runs 16 residues. Germline-derived CDR1 and CDR2 are ENHRY and SYGVKD. V dropped 4 bases and J dropped 2 bases, with 12 bases sitting between them. The CDR3 loop reads CAISGRAAPGANVLTF. The DNA of the CDR3 is TGTGCCATCAGTGGCAGGGCAGCTCCTGGGGCCAACGTCCTGACTTTC.

The genes are TRBV2 and TRBJ1-5; no clear D gene. The CDR3 runs 14 residues. Trimming cost V 7 bases and J 0 bases, with 10 bases left between them. Germline values: CDR1 SNHLY, CDR2 FYNNEI. As DNA, the CDR3 is TGTGCCAGCACCATAGACAATAGCAATCAGCCCCAGCATTTT. The encoded protein is CASTIDNSNQPQHF.

V is TRBV6-5 and J is TRBJ2-6, with D maybe TRBD2 (6 bases). The CDR3 sequence is 13 residues long. With 10 bases removed from V and 3 bases from J, the gap between germline ends came to 10 bases. CDR1 and CDR2 (germline): MNHEY, SVGAGI. This chain's CDR3 is CATKRVGANVLTF. Written as DNA, the CDR3 is TGTGCCACCAAGCGGGTTGGGGCCAACGTCCTGACTTTC.

The chain links TRBV7-2 to TRBJ2-1, with 7 bases fitting TRBD2. Germline trimming cut 2 bases from V and 9 bases from J; bases unmatched to any gene: 7. The germline V gene encodes CDR1 SGHTA and CDR2 FQGNSA. The CDR3 length is 14 residues. The CDR3 reads CASSLTPSSGEQFF. In DNA form, the CDR3 reads TGTGCCAGCAGCTTAACCCCCTCTAGCGGTGAGCAGTTCTTC.

The chain is built from TRBV6-5 and TRBJ2-2; 7 bases line up with TRBD1. Per the germline V gene, CDR1 is MNHEY and CDR2 is SVGAGI. This CDR3 is built from 15 residues. J was trimmed by 7 bases and V by 5 bases; bases with no gene match: 10. The CDR3 DNA follows: TGTGCCAGCAGTGGATTCGACAGGGCTGGCGGGGAGCTGTTTTTT. It codes for CASSGFDRAGGELFF.

V is TRBV2 and J is TRBJ1-5; 9 bases are shared with TRBD1. V shed 6 bases, J shed 4 bases, and the junction held 7 bases outside the gene matches. The CDR3 has 15 residues. Germline V gene sequence: CDR1 SNHLY, CDR2 FYNNEI. In DNA, the CDR3 is TGTGCCAGCAGCGAACAGGGGGCTACGAATCAGCCCCAGCATTTT. This sequence encodes CASSEQGATNQPQHF.

J is TRBJ2-3 and V is TRBV10-1; TRBD1 might be the D (6 bases). This CDR3 spans 16 amino acids. Germline CDR1 WNHNN, CDR2 SYGVQD (reference sequence). The V gene lost 1 base and the J gene lost 4 bases, with 15 bases spanning the gap. This chain's CDR3 is CASSEFEQGGADTQYF. Written as DNA, the CDR3 is TGCGCCAGCAGTGAGTTTGAACAGGGTGGCGCAGATACGCAGTATTTT.

In DNA, the CDR3 is TGTGCCAGCAGTACCGGGAATGAGCAGTTCTTC. Translated, it gives CASSTGNEQFF. The gene calls are TRBV6-6 and TRBJ2-1; unclear D gene. Trimming took off 5 bases at V and 7 bases at J, with 6 bases between the two ends. CDR1 and CDR2 (germline): MNHNY, SVGAGI (reference sequence). The CDR3 is 11 amino acids.

V gene TRBV29-1 combines with J gene TRBJ1-5; no firm D call. The germline V and J ends were trimmed by 0 bases and 5 bases, with 8 bases remaining between them. This CDR3 comprises 13 residues. Germline CDR1 SQVTM, CDR2 ANQGSEA. As DNA, the CDR3 is TGCAGCGTTGAAGATTATCCGGATCAGCCCCAGCATTTT. Its translation is CSVEDYPDQPQHF.

V gene TRBV5-1 combines with J gene TRBJ2-5; a possible D gene is TRBD2 (6 bases). V gave up 0 bases and J gave up 5 bases, with 17 bases separating them. The CDR3 totals 16 residues. Germline-derived CDR1 and CDR2 are SGHRS and YFSETQ. The CDR3 coding sequence is TGCGCCAGCAGCTTGGCCGTGGCAGGACGGGGGGAGACCCAGTACTTC. Its translation: CASSLAVAGRGETQYF.

This clone was recorded a few times. V gene TRBV19 combines with J gene TRBJ2-1; D may be TRBD2 (5 bases). The CDR3 covers 15 residues. The germline gives CDR1 LNHDA, CDR2 SQIVND (reference sequence). The ends were cut back, 6 bases at V and 2 bases at J, with 14 bases in the middle. Here the CDR3 reads CASRGDTGTYNEQFF. CDR3 coding DNA: TGTGCCAGTAGGGGAGACACGGGCACCTACAATGAGCAGTTCTTC. Combining the CDR3 with reference TRBV19 and TRBJ2-1 gives the whole variable domain DGGITQSPKYLFRKEGQNVTLSCEQNLNHDAMYWYRQDPGQGLRLIYYSQIVNDFQKGDIAEGYSVSREKKESFPLTVTSAQKNPTAFYLCASRGDTGTYNEQFFGPGTRLTVL.

This chain connects TRBV5-1 to TRBJ2-7; 12 bases align to TRBD2. The CDR3 is 18 amino acids. The germline CDR1 and CDR2 sequences are SGHRS and YFSETQ. J was trimmed by 6 bases and V by 3 bases; bases with no gene match: 16. CDR3 in amino acids: CASSSKASLAGGPLEQYF. As DNA, the CDR3 is TGCGCCAGCAGCTCGAAAGCCAGCCTAGCGGGAGGGCCTCTCGAGCAGTACTTC.

The rearrangement uses TRBV7-2 and TRBJ1-1; D possibly corresponds to TRBD1 (6 bases). There are 14 residues in the CDR3. Trimming cost V 5 bases and J 3 bases, with 13 bases left between them. CDR1 and CDR2 (germline): SGHTA, FQGNSA. The CDR3 sequence: CASSPDTGYTEAFF. The CDR3 DNA sequence: TGTGCCAGCAGCCCCGATACAGGGTACACTGAAGCTTTCTTT.

CDR3 nucleotide sequence: TGCGCCAGCAGCCAACCCGGCGGGGGGCGTTACAATGAGCAGTTCTTC. Translating it yields CASSQPGGGRYNEQFF. The V and J genes are TRBV4-1 and TRBJ2-1; TRBD2 agrees at 8 bases. The germline V gene has CDR1 MGHRA and CDR2 YSYEKL. The CDR3 sequence is 16 residues long. Germline trimming cut 2 bases from V and 4 bases from J; bases unmatched to any gene: 7.

The V and J genes are TRBV6-5 and TRBJ1-3; TRBD1 matches 7 bases. With 4 bases clipped from V and 3 bases from J, the junction kept 6 bases outside the gene matches. The CDR3 totals 15 residues. Germline-derived CDR1 and CDR2 are MNHEY and SVGAGI. The CDR3 protein is CASSSYRGSGNTIYF. CDR3 in DNA: TGTGCCAGCAGTTCCTACAGGGGAAGTGGAAACACCATATATTTT.

The CDR3 reads CASSQGRQGGEQFF. Written as DNA, the CDR3 is TGCGCCAGCAGCCAAGGTAGACAGGGGGGTGAGCAGTTCTTC. This chain joins TRBV4-1 and TRBJ2-1, with 9 bases fitting TRBD1. This CDR3 has 14 residues. V gave up 1 base and J gave up 9 bases; unmatched junction bases: 4. The V gene's germline CDR1 is MGHRA and CDR2 YSYEKL.

The V and J genes are TRBV15 and TRBJ1-5, with D tentatively TRBD1 (5 bases). The germline V gene encodes CDR1 LNHNV and CDR2 YYDKDF (reference sequence). The CDR3 contains 14 residues. Trimming pared 5 bases from V and 7 bases from J, leaving 15 bases between. The CDR3 DNA follows: TGTGCCACCAGCCCGACGGGAGGGGACCAGCCCCAGCATTTT. Its protein is CATSPTGGDQPQHF.

The chain carries TRBV11-2 and TRBJ2-1; 7 bases are a match to TRBD2. CDR1 is SGHAT and CDR2 is FQNNGV in the germline V gene. The CDR3 is made up of 17 amino acids. V was pared by 5 bases and J by 7 bases, with 17 bases of the junction left unmatched. This CDR3 is CASSVGGGRTRVNEQFF. In nucleotides, the CDR3 is TGTGCCAGCAGCGTTGGAGGTGGCCGGACTAGAGTAAATGAGCAGTTCTTC.

The chain has TRBV19 and TRBJ1-1, with D uncertain. The CDR3 extends over 14 amino acids. CDR1 is LNHDA and CDR2 is SQIVND in the germline V gene (reference sequence). Trimming stripped 5 bases from V and 1 base from J, with 11 bases between. Here the CDR3 reads CASSVTPENTEAFF. Here the CDR3 DNA reads TGTGCCAGTAGTGTTACCCCAGAGAACACTGAAGCTTTCTTT.